The clone carrying this T cell receptor beta chain was seen only a few times. Its matching antigen is unknown. Relative to the germline gene, one junction end is altered; a read error may explain this. TCRdb re-analysed the reads in MiXCR, keeping a single row per CDR3 protein. The sample gives under 200,000 distinct CDR3 sequences, less than 25% of which show up once; roughly 25% is in the top ten. CDR1 SSHAT and CDR2 FNYEAQ come from the germline V gene (reference sequence). The CDR3 spans 15 residues. This sample is part of a study of T cell repertoires in cytomegalovirus infection. Overall study context: CMV epitopes in the study were HLA-C-restricted (recently identified) and HLA-B-restricted (well studied). Signatures in public TCR beta sequences pointed to both CMV infection and matching HLA type. Regarding the study as a whole: HLA-C-restricted TCR beta clonotypes specific for CMV led the ex vivo response.

This clonotype was obtained from a human donor in good health (CMV status not recorded). Some clones in this sample may be carry-over from other donors' samples. V usage is TRBV7-7 and J usage is TRBJ2-3, with no clear D. The specimen was CD8+ T cells from cultured PBMCs, collected from culture after CMV antigen stimulation. In DNA, the CDR3 is TGTGCTAGCAGCCCCGGCGGCGCATGGGCAGATACGCAGTATTTT. Its translation is CASSPGGAWADTQYF.